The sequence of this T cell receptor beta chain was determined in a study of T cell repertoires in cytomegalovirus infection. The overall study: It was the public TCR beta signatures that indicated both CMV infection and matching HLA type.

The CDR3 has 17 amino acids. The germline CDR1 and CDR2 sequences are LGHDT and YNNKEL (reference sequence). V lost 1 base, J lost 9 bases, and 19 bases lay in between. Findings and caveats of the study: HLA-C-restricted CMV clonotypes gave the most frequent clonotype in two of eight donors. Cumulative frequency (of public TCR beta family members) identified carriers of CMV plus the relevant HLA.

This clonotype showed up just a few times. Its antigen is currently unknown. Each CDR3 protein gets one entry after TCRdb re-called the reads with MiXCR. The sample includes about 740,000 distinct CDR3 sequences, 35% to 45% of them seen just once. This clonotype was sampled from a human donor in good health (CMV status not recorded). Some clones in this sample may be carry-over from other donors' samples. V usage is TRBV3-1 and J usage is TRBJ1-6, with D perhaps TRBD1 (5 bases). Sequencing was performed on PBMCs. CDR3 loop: CASSQAPRLFGGSPLHF. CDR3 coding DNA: TGTGCCAGCAGCCAAGCGCCGAGGCTATTCGGGGGTTCACCCCTCCACTTT. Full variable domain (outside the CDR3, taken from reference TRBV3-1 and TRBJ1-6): DTAVSQTPKYLVTQMGNDKSIKCEQNLGHDTMYWYKQDSKKFLKIMFSYNNKELIINETVPNRFSPKSPDKAHLNLHINSLELGDSAVYFCASSQAPRLFGGSPLHFGNGTRLTVT.